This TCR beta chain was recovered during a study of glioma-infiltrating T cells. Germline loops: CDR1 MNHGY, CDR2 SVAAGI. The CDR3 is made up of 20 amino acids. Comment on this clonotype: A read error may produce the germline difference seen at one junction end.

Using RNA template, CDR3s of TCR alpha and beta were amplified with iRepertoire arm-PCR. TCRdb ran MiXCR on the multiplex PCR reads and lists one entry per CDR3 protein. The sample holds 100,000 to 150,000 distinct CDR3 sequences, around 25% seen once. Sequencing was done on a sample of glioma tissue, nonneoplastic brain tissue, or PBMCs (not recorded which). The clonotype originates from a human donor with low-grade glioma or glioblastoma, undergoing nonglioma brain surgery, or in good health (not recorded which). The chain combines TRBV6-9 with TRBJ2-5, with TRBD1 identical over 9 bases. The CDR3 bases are TGCGCCAGCAATCGATCGCCCTACAGGGGGCGAGTGGTCAGAAAGATGATCCAGTACTTC. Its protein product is CASNRSPYRGRVVRKMIQYF.